Following are 4 T cell receptor beta chains from one sample sequenced in a study of T-cell memory formation after mild COVID-19. TCRdb redid the calling of the 5' RACE reads with MiXCR, one entry per CDR3 protein. This repertoire shows a few hundred thousand distinct CDR3 sequences, about 20% found once; its top ten account for roughly 8.3%. Sample: PBMCs or a T cell subset sorted from them (not recorded which). The receptors were gathered from an adult woman who had mild COVID-19 (a few samples of this study predate the infection). Cell type and time point are not known.

The chain recombines TRBV20-1 with TRBJ1-2; 9 bases are shared with TRBD1. J was trimmed by 7 bases and V by 6 bases; bases with no gene match: 15. Germline CDR1 is DFQATT and CDR2 is SNEGSKA (reference sequence). This CDR3 region has 15 residues. The CDR3 DNA sequence: TGCAGTGCCACTCCTGGCCGGGACAGGGTTTTTGGCTACACCTTC. It is translated as CSATPGRDRVFGYTF.

This clonotype was observed a handful of times. CDR3 protein: CASSLGTARANYGYTF. The DNA for the CDR3 is TGTGCCAGCAGCCTTGGGACAGCCCGAGCTAACTATGGCTACACCTTC. V and J are TRBV3-1 and TRBJ1-2, with 7 positions matching TRBD1. J lost 0 bases, V lost 4 bases, and 8 bases had no gene match. Germline V gives CDR1 LGHDT, CDR2 YNNKEL (reference sequence). CDR3 size: 16 residues. The full variable domain, completed using reference TRBV3-1 and TRBJ1-2, is DTAVSQTPKYLVTQMGNDKSIKCEQNLGHDTMYWYKQDSKKFLKIMFSYNNKELIINETVPNRFSPKSPDKAHLNLHINSLELGDSAVYFCASSLGTARANYGYTFGSGTRLTVV.

This clonotype was seen a handful of times. The V gene is TRBV20-1, the J gene TRBJ2-1, with D possibly matching TRBD2 (6 bases). With 3 bases removed from V and 4 bases from J, the gap between germline ends came to 10 bases. CDR3 length: 13 residues. CDR1 is DFQATT, CDR2 SNEGSKA, per germline (reference sequence). The CDR3 DNA reads as TGCAGTGCTAGTCAAGGGACTTACAATGAGCAGTTCTTC. This translates into CSASQGTYNEQFF.

The CDR3: CAWNAGMTVSSYEQYF. The CDR3, as DNA: TGTGCCTGGAACGCCGGTATGACAGTGAGCTCCTACGAGCAGTACTTC. The chain links TRBV30 to TRBJ2-7, with D possibly TRBD1 on 5 matching bases. The germline gives CDR1 GTSNPN, CDR2 SVGIG (reference sequence). CDR3 size: 16 residues. Trimming took 4 bases from V and 0 from J, leaving 19 bases between them.